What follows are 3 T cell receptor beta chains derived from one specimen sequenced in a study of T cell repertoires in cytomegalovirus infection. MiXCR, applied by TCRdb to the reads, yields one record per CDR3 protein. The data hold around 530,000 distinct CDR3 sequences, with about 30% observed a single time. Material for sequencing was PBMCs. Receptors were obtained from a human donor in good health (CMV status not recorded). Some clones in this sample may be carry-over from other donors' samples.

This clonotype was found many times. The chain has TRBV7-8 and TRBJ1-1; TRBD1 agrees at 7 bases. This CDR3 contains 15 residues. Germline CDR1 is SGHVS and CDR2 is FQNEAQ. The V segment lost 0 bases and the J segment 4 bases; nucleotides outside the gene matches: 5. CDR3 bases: TGTGCCAGCAGCTTAGCCTGGACAGGCGGCACTGAAGCTTTCTTT. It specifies CASSLAWTGGTEAFF.

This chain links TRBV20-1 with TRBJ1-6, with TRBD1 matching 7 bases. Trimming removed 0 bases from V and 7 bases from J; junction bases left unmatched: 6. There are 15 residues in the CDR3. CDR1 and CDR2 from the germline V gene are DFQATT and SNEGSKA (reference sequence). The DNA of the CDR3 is TGCAGTGCTAGAGACGAGACAGGGCTCAATTCACCCCTCCACTTT. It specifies CSARDETGLNSPLHF.

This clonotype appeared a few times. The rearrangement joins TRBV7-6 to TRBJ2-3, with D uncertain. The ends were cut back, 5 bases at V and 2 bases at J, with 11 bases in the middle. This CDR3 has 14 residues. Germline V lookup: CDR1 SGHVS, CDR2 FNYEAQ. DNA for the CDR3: TGTGCCAGCAGCCACTCCCATCCCACAGATACGCAGTATTTT. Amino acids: CASSHSHPTDTQYF. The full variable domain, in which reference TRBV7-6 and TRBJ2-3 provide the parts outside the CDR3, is GAGVSQSPRYKVTKRGQDVALRCDPISGHVSLYWYRQALGQGPEFLTYFNYEAQQDKSGLPNDRFSAERPEGSISTLTIQRTEQRDSAMYRCASSHSHPTDTQYFGPGTRLTVL.